One T cell receptor beta chain is described in this entry. These data originate in a study of shared clonotypes between healthy human individuals. Study details: The donor group consisted of a couple of women and a few men, aged 18 to 49.

The method was immunoSEQ multiplex PCR; TCRdb's version includes in-frame clones alone and lacks a portion of them. The sample yields a few million clones, approximately 93% seen once. Germline V lookup: CDR1 SSHAT, CDR2 FNYEAQ (reference sequence). CDR3 size: 14 residues. V was cut by 5 bases and J by 0 bases, with 9 bases left in between. Recent acute infections and vaccinations were absent in the healthy HIV-negative adult donors. Material: naive CD4+ T cells from PBMCs. Subset: CD45RA+ positively selected. The TCR sequence derives from a man between 18 and 29 years old in good health. Some clones in this sample may be carry-over from other donors' samples. V is TRBV7-7 and J is TRBJ2-3; D not certain. The CDR3 coding sequence is TGTGCCAGCAGCATTGACGGAAGCACAGATACGCAGTATTTT. Its protein product is CASSIDGSTDTQYF.